The T cell receptor (beta chain) under discussion was sequenced for a study of identical twins. Study-wide findings and caveats: For cord blood, abundant beta clonotypes had fewer insertions, unlike memory repertoires, which showed none. There is a chance that invariant MAIT and iNKT cells partially muddied zero-insertion analyses.

As to this clonotype: Its antigen is unidentified.

CDR1 LGHDT and CDR2 YNNKEL come from the germline V gene (reference sequence). The CDR3 is 16 amino acids. Trimming removed 3 bases from V and 7 bases from J; junction bases left unmatched: 10. Addition of a universal primer site occurred through template switching, and cDNA carried unique molecular identifiers. MiXCR, applied by TCRdb to the 5' RACE reads, yields one record per CDR3 protein. The table includes around 240,000 distinct CDR3 sequences, roughly 7% detected once. The sample was also linked to a second study, of yellow fever vaccine responses in identical twins. From that report: Twins' T cell vaccine responses reportedly looked partly convergent, partly personalized.

The J gene is TRBJ2-1, the V gene TRBV3-1; TRBD2 aligns across 9 bases. This TCR derives from a woman aged 18 to 35 in good health. Sequences were obtained from memory (CD45RO+) T cells sorted from blood. The CDR3 DNA sequence: TGTGCCAGCAGCCATCGTAGCGGGGGCCGTTTTAATGAGCAGTTCTTC. Encoded protein: CASSHRSGGRFNEQFF.